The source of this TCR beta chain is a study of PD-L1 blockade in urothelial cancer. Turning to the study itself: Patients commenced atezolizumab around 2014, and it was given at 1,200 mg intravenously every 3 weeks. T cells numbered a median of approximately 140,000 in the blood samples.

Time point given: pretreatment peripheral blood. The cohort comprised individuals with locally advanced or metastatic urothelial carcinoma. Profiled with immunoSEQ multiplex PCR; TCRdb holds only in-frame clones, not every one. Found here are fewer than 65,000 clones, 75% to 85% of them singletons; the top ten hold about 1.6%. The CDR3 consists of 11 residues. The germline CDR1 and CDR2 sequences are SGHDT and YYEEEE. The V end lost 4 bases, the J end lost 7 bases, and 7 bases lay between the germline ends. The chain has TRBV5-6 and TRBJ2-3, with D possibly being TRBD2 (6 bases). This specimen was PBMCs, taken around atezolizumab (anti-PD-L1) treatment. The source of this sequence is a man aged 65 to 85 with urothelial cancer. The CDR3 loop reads CASSRGNTQYF. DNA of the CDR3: TGTGCCAGCAGCCGGGGGAATACGCAGTATTTT.